The 10 T cell receptor beta chains presented below share a single source sample, sequenced in a study of shared clonotypes between healthy human individuals. Generated by immunoSEQ multiplex PCR, the TCRdb table keeps only in-frame clones and is missing some. This repertoire shows fewer than 600,000 clones, roughly four fifths found once; its top ten account for 9.5% to 15%. The sequencing sample was made of PBMCs. The receptors stem from a woman in her 40s in good health. Some clones in this sample may be carry-over from other donors' samples.

This rearrangement joins TRBV5-1 to TRBJ2-1; the match to TRBD2 covers 11 bases. The CDR3 totals 14 residues. Germline V gene lookup returns CDR1 SGHRS and CDR2 YFSETQ. Trimming cost V 1 base and J 8 bases; bases outside gene matches: 2. For the CDR3, the DNA is TGCGCCAGCAGCTTGACTAGCGGGAGCTATGAGCAGTTCTTC. It translates to CASSLTSGSYEQFF.

The gene calls are TRBV6-1 and TRBJ1-3, with TRBD1 identical over 9 bases. V shed 6 bases and J 1 base; nucleotides not matched to a gene: 4. The CDR3 is 15 residues long. CDR1 is MNHNS and CDR2 is SASEGT in the germline V gene. The CDR3 reads CASRAGTGSGNTIYF. Written as DNA, the CDR3 is TGTGCCAGCAGAGCCGGGACAGGGTCTGGAAACACCATATATTTT.

The chain uses TRBV5-5 and TRBJ1-1, with no clear D. Germline V lookup: CDR1 SGHKS, CDR2 YYEKEE (reference sequence). Trimming stripped 0 bases from V and 1 base from J, with 4 bases between. There are 13 residues in the CDR3. CDR3 nucleotide sequence: TGTGCCAGCAGCTTGGATCGGAACACTGAAGCTTTCTTT. Translation gives CASSLDRNTEAFF.

CDR3 amino acids: CASSQGRQGSAGYTF. CDR3 coding DNA: TGCGCCAGCAGCCAGGGCAGACAGGGAAGCGCTGGCTACACCTTC. The chain has TRBV4-1 and TRBJ1-2, with 7 bases fitting TRBD1. CDR1 MGHRA and CDR2 YSYEKL come from the germline V gene. The V and J ends lost 3 bases and 7 bases, in that order; junction bases with no gene match: 11. This CDR3 has 15 amino acids.

V is TRBV7-2 and J is TRBJ2-4; D tentatively fits TRBD1 or TRBD2 (6 bases each). Germline loops: CDR1 SGHTA, CDR2 FQGNSA. The V gene lost 2 bases and the J gene lost 9 bases, with 14 bases spanning the gap. There are 14 residues in the CDR3. CDR3 nucleotides: TGTGCCAGCAGCTTACGGCCGGGGGCAATCATTCAGTACTTC. Amino acids: CASSLRPGAIIQYF.

The rearrangement uses TRBV4-2 and TRBJ2-3, with D unclear. This CDR3 region has 16 residues. V shed 0 bases and J shed 1 base, with 11 bases lying between them. CDR1 is LGHNA and CDR2 is YNFKEQ in the germline V gene. Written as DNA, the CDR3 is TGTGCCAGCAGCCAAGATCTAACGGTTGGCACAGATACGCAGTATTTT. Encoded protein: CASSQDLTVGTDTQYF.

The chain links TRBV18 to TRBJ2-7; D might be TRBD1 or TRBD2, each matching 7 bases. The CDR3 consists of 14 residues. Germline-derived CDR1 and CDR2 are KGHSH and LQKENI. Trimming removed 4 bases from V and 8 bases from J, with 18 bases in between. The CDR3 DNA follows: TGTGCCAGCTCACTCCAACAGGGGACTACGAAGCAGTACTTC. This translates into CASSLQQGTTKQYF.

This clone was found once. This chain connects TRBV18 to TRBJ2-7; D remains ambiguous. The CDR3 totals 11 residues. Trimming removed 1 base at V and 7 bases at J, with 5 bases between. CDR1 is KGHSH and CDR2 is LQKENI in the germline V gene. The CDR3 region has the DNA TGTGCCAGCTCACCACGCTCGGAGCAGTACTTC. As protein: CASSPRSEQYF.

CDR3 coding DNA: TGCGCCAGCAGTTTTGCGGGAGGGGGTTACGAGCAGTACTTC. It is translated as CASSFAGGGYEQYF. This chain joins TRBV10-2 and TRBJ2-7; 9 positions match TRBD2. V lost 5 bases and J lost 4; bases outside the gene matches: 6. The CDR3 is 14 residues long. In germline, CDR1 is WSHSY, CDR2 SAAADI.

The chain combines TRBV7-2 with TRBJ2-1; 9 bases agree with TRBD1. This CDR3 is 15 amino acids long. The J segment lost 8 bases and the V segment lost 3 bases, leaving 8 bases of the junction unmatched. Germline V gives CDR1 SGHTA, CDR2 FQGNSA. CDR3 in amino acids: CASSLTGGRSHEQFF. The CDR3, as DNA: TGTGCCAGCAGCTTGACAGGGGGGCGCTCCCATGAGCAGTTCTTC.